This TCR beta chain was sequenced for a study of shared clonotypes between healthy human individuals. Study-level background: Researchers assigned three CD4 naive, three CD4 memory, two CD8 naive and one CD8 memory plate to each donor.

CDR1 and CDR2 (germline): SGHTS, YDEGEE. The CDR3 totals 14 residues. V shed 0 bases and J shed 0 bases, with 6 bases lying between them. This clone was seen a handful of times. An even split of each subset's genomic DNA across several immunoSEQ plates was performed. Using immunoSEQ multiplex PCR, the repertoire was profiled, and TCRdb retains in-frame clones only, with some absent. Altogether around 940,000 clones are present, around 80% being singletons, with the ten largest covering over 1.3%. Sequencing input: memory CD4+ T cells sorted from blood. Subset reported: CD45RA-negative fraction. The receptor was isolated from a young man in good health. J is TRBJ1-1 and V is TRBV5-8; D ambiguous. CDR3 nucleotides: TGTGCCAGCAGCTTGGAAGGGATGAACACTGAAGCTTTCTTT. This gives the protein CASSLEGMNTEAFF. Full variable domain (missing parts from reference TRBV5-8 and TRBJ1-1): EAGVTQSPTHLIKTRGQQATLRCSPISGHTSVYWYQQALGLGLQFLLWYDEGEERNRGNFPPRFSGRQFPNYSSELNVNALELEDSALYLCASSLEGMNTEAFFGQGTRLTVV.